This entry is about one TCR beta chain. Each individual donor underwent a draw of approximately 10 milliliters of peripheral blood. RNA extraction gave at least 6 micrograms of total RNA per sample. Together with a sample-barcoded 5' primer, a J-beta primer mix was included in a second PCR lasting roughly 6 to 12 cycles. TCRdb itself ran the 5' RACE reads through MiXCR, one entry per CDR3 protein. Among about 1,500,000 distinct CDR3 sequences listed, approximately 28% were seen once. The sample belongs to a study of blood T cells in healthy people across ages. CDR3 size: 15 residues. Trimming cost V 0 bases and J 4 bases, with 9 bases left between them. Germline assignment: CDR1 MNHNY and CDR2 SVGAGI (reference sequence).

This clonotype was obtained from a woman in her twenties or thirties in good health. The genes are TRBV6-6 and TRBJ1-4, with D maybe TRBD1 (5 bases). The specimen was blood. The CDR3 loop reads CASSYSGAGNEKLFF. For the CDR3, the DNA is TGTGCCAGCAGTTACTCAGGGGCCGGTAATGAAAAACTGTTTTTT.